This T cell receptor (beta chain) is from a study of breast tumors, draining lymph nodes, adjacent tissues (dated by TCRdb to about 2016). Describing the broader study: In breast cancer patients, the study compared the TCR beta repertoires of tumor, adjacent nontumor tissue and axillary lymph nodes. The study aimed to assess the relationships and possible T-cell exchange between tumor, surrounding tissue and draining lymph node repertoires in human breast cancer. The study at large found these results: Rather than being directly demonstrated, the conclusion that tumor T cells originate in lymph nodes was presented as consistent with a hypothesis. Tumor T-cell repertoires showed less diversity than lymph node repertoires and more diversity than nontumor tissue repertoires, and tumor T-cell repertoires showed preferential V and J gene usage. A scenario in which most tumor T cells derive from the lymph node and then expand within tumor tissue was judged to be consistent with the data. The similarity between tumor and nontumor tissue repertoires was significantly greater in luminal-like breast cancer than in basal-like breast cancer.

The count of this clonotype is one. What this receptor recognizes is not known. One junction end does not reproduce the germline sequence, and a read error may be involved. The listed sequencing device is Illumina HiSeq 2000. TCR beta chain libraries were generated by multiplex PCR amplification. The amplified TCR beta chain products were analyzed by high-throughput sequencing. The raw public reads went through TCRdb reprocessing: fastp at Q25, MiXCR clone calling, in-frame beta chains kept. Rows with a matching CDR3 protein are joined into one entry that keeps the most common DNA and genes. A total of about 21,000 distinct CDR3 sequences appear in this sample, approximately 49% of them only once. The top ten constitute less than 9.5% of the sample. From a lookup of the germline V gene (reference sequence), CDR1 and CDR2 are LNHDA and SQIVND. From its cysteine to its phenylalanine, the CDR3 spans 15 amino acids. Just the 45-base CDR3 DNA is kept, in frame starting at base 1.

Sequencing was performed on breast tumor tissue. Recombination joined TRBV19 with TRBJ2-1, and perhaps TRBD2 as D gene, on 5 matching bases. The TCR comes from a female donor with breast cancer. Some clones in this sample may be carry-over from other donors' samples. The DNA sequence is TGCGCCAGTAGTATTGGAGCGGAAGATTACAATGAGCGGTTCTTC. It specifies CASSIGAEDYNERFF.